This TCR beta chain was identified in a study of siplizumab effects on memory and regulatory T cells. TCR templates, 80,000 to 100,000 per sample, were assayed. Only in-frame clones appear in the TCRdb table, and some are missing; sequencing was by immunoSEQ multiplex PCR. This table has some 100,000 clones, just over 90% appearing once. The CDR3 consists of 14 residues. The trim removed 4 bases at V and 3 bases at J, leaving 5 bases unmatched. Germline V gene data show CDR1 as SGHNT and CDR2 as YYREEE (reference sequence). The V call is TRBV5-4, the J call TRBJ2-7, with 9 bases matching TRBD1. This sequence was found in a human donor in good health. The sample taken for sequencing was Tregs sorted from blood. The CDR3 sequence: CASSPGTGNYEQYF. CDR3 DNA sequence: TGTGCCAGCAGCCCCGGGACAGGGAACTACGAGCAGTACTTC.